These T cell receptor beta chains were read from a single sample in a study of OX40 agonist ivuxolimab in advanced cancers. Only in-frame clones appear in the TCRdb table, and some are missing; sequencing was by immunoSEQ multiplex PCR. Here the sample spans fewer than 11,000 clones, around 78% being singletons. The sample in question was CD4+ or CD8+ T cells sorted from blood, obtained in a trial of the OX40 agonist ivuxolimab. The receptors shown here come from an adult with an advanced solid tumor such as melanoma, head and neck, liver or kidney cancer. The CDR3 runs from the conserved cysteine through the conserved F or W. Fields, in order: J gene, V gene, CDR3 protein.

>TRBJ2-7|TRBV5-4
CASSQTGNEQYF
>TRBJ2-5|TRBV6-5
CASSSASGIQETQYF
>TRBJ1-1|TRBV4-1
CASRWGQGILTEAFF
>TRBJ1-2|TRBV6-1
CASSEGRGRFLSYGYTF
>TRBJ1-5|TRBV2
CASRVRGAGQPQHF
>TRBJ2-3|TRBV30
CAWSIITSGVRTDTQYF
>TRBJ2-7|TRBV7-3
CASSLTANGYEQYF
>TRBJ1-2|TRBV27
CASSGTASYGYTF
>TRBJ2-3|TRBV9
CASSVGGGGGGDTQYF
>TRBJ2-7|TRBV7-9
CASSSTQSQIPSYEQYF
>TRBJ1-1|TRBV4-1
CASRRLMNTEAFF
>TRBJ2-7|TRBV7-2
CASSLASGLAGGLSYEQYF
>TRBJ2-1|TRBV27
CASTSGGGAGNEQFF
>TRBJ1-1|TRBV5-4
CASSYPGLLNTEAFF
>TRBJ1-2|TRBV6-4
CASSVLYGYTF
>TRBJ2-7|TRBV5-1
CASSLPGTYEQYF
>TRBJ2-7|TRBV5-1
CASRGGPFYEQYF
>TRBJ2-2|TRBV11-1
CASSLARGEDTGELFF
>TRBJ1-2|TRBV30
CAWSSGGQYGYTF
>TRBJ2-2|TRBV5-6
CASSLGGGPSGGELFF
>TRBJ1-1|TRBV18
CASLDRANTEAFF
>TRBJ2-3|TRBV5-1
CASSYRQESSTDTQYF
>TRBJ1-1|TRBV4-2
CASSQDPQARTEAFF
>TRBJ1-5|TRBV7-6
CASSLDDGNQPQHF
>TRBJ1-2|TRBV6-1
CASSESGPPDGYTF
>TRBJ1-1|TRBV7-9
CASSPQNTEAFF
>TRBJ2-2|TRBV7-2
CASSLDPVDTGELFF
>TRBJ2-1|TRBV27
CASSLSTGGRNEQFF
>TRBJ1-6|TRBV27
CASSSPGSSYNSPLHF
>TRBJ2-7|TRBV5-1
CASSRLAGGREQYF
>TRBJ2-3|TRBV28
CASSKLVRGATDTQYF
>TRBJ2-6|TRBV14
CASSQFRSGANVLTF
>TRBJ1-1|TRBV19
CASSMLAGGWNTEAFF
>TRBJ2-7|TRBV7-3
CASSLDEKTRYEQYF
>TRBJ2-1|TRBV4-2
CASSQAGTSGYNEQFF
>TRBJ1-2|TRBV28
CASITTGRLYGYTF
>TRBJ1-2|TRBV7-3
CASSLGLDYGYTF
>TRBJ1-2|TRBV5-5
CASSLDRIREGYTF
>TRBJ2-3|TRBV7-9
CASSFSTDTQYF
>TRBJ2-7|TRBV5-6
CASSFGRTYEQYF
>TRBJ1-5|TRBV2
CASNERNQPQHF
>TRBJ2-7|TRBV5-1
CASSLEAGGYEQYF
>TRBJ1-1|TRBV7-9
CASSPGGTEAFF
>TRBJ1-1|TRBV19
CASSIGRGNTEAFF
>TRBJ2-3|TRBV6-1
CASSEVLSGGATDTQYF
>TRBJ2-7|TRBV27
CASSRDRQVGEQYF
>TRBJ1-2|TRBV6-6
CASSYTGTGTVGYTF
>TRBJ2-7|TRBV9
CASSTLAGAPYEQYF
>TRBJ2-1|TRBV6-5
CASRRQGAGNEQFF
>TRBJ2-1|TRBV9
CASSAGTGGVNEQFF
>TRBJ2-3|TRBV7-8
CASSLGGGSDTQYF
>TRBJ2-7|TRBV27
CASSSSGYEQYF
>TRBJ2-7|TRBV19
CASSPFDETYEQYF
>TRBJ1-4|TRBV27
CASSSPGTGNEKLFF
>TRBJ2-6|TRBV7-6
CASSLDRPSGANVLTF